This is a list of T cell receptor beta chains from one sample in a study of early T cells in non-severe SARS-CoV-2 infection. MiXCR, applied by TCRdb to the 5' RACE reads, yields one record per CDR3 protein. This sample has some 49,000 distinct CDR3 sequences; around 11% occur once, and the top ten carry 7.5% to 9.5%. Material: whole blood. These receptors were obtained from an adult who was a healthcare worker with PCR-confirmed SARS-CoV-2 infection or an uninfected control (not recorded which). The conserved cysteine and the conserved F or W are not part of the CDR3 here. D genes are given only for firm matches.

CDR3 protein: SLRPDSQETQY; V gene: TRBV29-1; D gene: -; J gene: TRBJ2-5
CDR3 protein: ASSQVPLAGAGANVLT; V gene: TRBV3-1; D gene: -; J gene: TRBJ2-6
CDR3 protein: ASSQTGSGNTIY; V gene: TRBV4-1; D gene: -; J gene: TRBJ1-3
CDR3 protein: ASSLSPAYEQY; V gene: TRBV7-2; D gene: -; J gene: TRBJ2-7
CDR3 protein: ASSFTLPDRGTDTQY; V gene: TRBV9; D gene: TRBD1; J gene: TRBJ2-3
CDR3 protein: ASSDSLSSYNEQF; V gene: TRBV10-2; D gene: -; J gene: TRBJ2-1
CDR3 protein: ASSPPVGWANEKLF; V gene: TRBV7-9; D gene: -; J gene: TRBJ1-4
CDR3 protein: ASSGVTSGGHTGELF; V gene: TRBV19; D gene: TRBD2; J gene: TRBJ2-2
CDR3 protein: ASIGPVSSYNEQF; V gene: TRBV6-1; D gene: -; J gene: TRBJ2-1
CDR3 protein: ASSLKVGYT; V gene: TRBV28; D gene: -; J gene: TRBJ1-2
CDR3 protein: AWSVGTGRGEQY; V gene: TRBV30; D gene: TRBD2; J gene: TRBJ2-7
CDR3 protein: AWSGGPLIIYGYT; V gene: TRBV30; D gene: -; J gene: TRBJ1-2
CDR3 protein: ASSGQGSNYGYT; V gene: TRBV9; D gene: TRBD1; J gene: TRBJ1-2
CDR3 protein: ASSPGQGLSSYEQY; V gene: TRBV4-3; D gene: TRBD1; J gene: TRBJ2-7
CDR3 protein: ASSWDGSTDTQY; V gene: TRBV6-6; D gene: -; J gene: TRBJ2-3
CDR3 protein: SVASGNTIY; V gene: TRBV20-1; D gene: -; J gene: TRBJ1-3
CDR3 protein: ASSFQLGRTDTQY; V gene: TRBV7-8; D gene: -; J gene: TRBJ2-3
CDR3 protein: ASSLGGAGELF; V gene: TRBV12-3/TRBV12-4; D gene: -; J gene: TRBJ2-2
CDR3 protein: ASSYSAGMGTEAF; V gene: TRBV6-2/TRBV6-3; D gene: -; J gene: TRBJ1-1
CDR3 protein: ASSYPDEQF; V gene: TRBV6-2/TRBV6-3; D gene: -; J gene: TRBJ2-1
CDR3 protein: SARAAGRLQETQY; V gene: TRBV20-1; D gene: -; J gene: TRBJ2-5
CDR3 protein: ASSYYRGQPQH; V gene: TRBV6-2/TRBV6-3; D gene: -; J gene: TRBJ1-5
CDR3 protein: ASSSADTQY; V gene: TRBV12-3/TRBV12-4; D gene: -; J gene: TRBJ2-3
CDR3 protein: ASSLPQGNYGYT; V gene: TRBV7-2; D gene: -; J gene: TRBJ1-2
CDR3 protein: ASSIGGQFQETQY; V gene: TRBV19; D gene: -; J gene: TRBJ2-5
CDR3 protein: ASSGRDQQY; V gene: TRBV6-1; D gene: -; J gene: TRBJ2-7
CDR3 protein: ASSALDLGGLDTQY; V gene: TRBV24-1; D gene: TRBD2; J gene: TRBJ2-3
CDR3 protein: ASRGQGRGREDEQF; V gene: TRBV21-1; D gene: -; J gene: TRBJ2-1
CDR3 protein: SVRTSGAYEQY; V gene: TRBV29-1; D gene: TRBD2; J gene: TRBJ2-7
CDR3 protein: SVEVQELQETQY; V gene: TRBV29-1; D gene: -; J gene: TRBJ2-5
CDR3 protein: ATSNQRTSGTDTQY; V gene: TRBV24-1; D gene: TRBD2; J gene: TRBJ2-3
CDR3 protein: ASLGTSGGALETQY; V gene: TRBV27; D gene: TRBD2; J gene: TRBJ2-5
CDR3 protein: ASTPRGFYGYT; V gene: TRBV12-3/TRBV12-4; D gene: -; J gene: TRBJ1-2
CDR3 protein: ATSRTGTYEQY; V gene: TRBV6-2/TRBV6-3; D gene: TRBD1; J gene: TRBJ2-7
CDR3 protein: ASSPTGSGNTIY; V gene: TRBV12-3/TRBV12-4; D gene: TRBD1; J gene: TRBJ1-3
CDR3 protein: ASSTGTSGRDEQF; V gene: TRBV7-3; D gene: TRBD2; J gene: TRBJ2-1
CDR3 protein: ASSLRHESRNEQF; V gene: TRBV5-4; D gene: -; J gene: TRBJ2-1
CDR3 protein: ASSPRVYPNTEAF; V gene: TRBV9; D gene: -; J gene: TRBJ1-1
CDR3 protein: ASTGSANEKLF; V gene: TRBV6-5; D gene: -; J gene: TRBJ1-4
CDR3 protein: ASSPGLAGVETQY; V gene: TRBV5-1; D gene: TRBD2; J gene: TRBJ2-5
CDR3 protein: ASSLTGSNSPLH; V gene: TRBV6-5; D gene: -; J gene: TRBJ1-6
CDR3 protein: ASSSPDGDTEAF; V gene: TRBV4-2; D gene: -; J gene: TRBJ1-1
CDR3 protein: ASSLSTRTDTQY; V gene: TRBV7-2; D gene: -; J gene: TRBJ2-3
CDR3 protein: ASSSPLGYEQY; V gene: TRBV7-9; D gene: -; J gene: TRBJ2-7
CDR3 protein: ASSYFSSGANVLT; V gene: TRBV6-5; D gene: -; J gene: TRBJ2-6
CDR3 protein: ASSLAGGLQETQY; V gene: TRBV5-6; D gene: -; J gene: TRBJ2-5
CDR3 protein: ASSSTGQGPQH; V gene: TRBV11-2; D gene: -; J gene: TRBJ1-5
CDR3 protein: ASSRGTGGGETQY; V gene: TRBV19; D gene: TRBD2; J gene: TRBJ2-5
CDR3 protein: SARAGAPETQY; V gene: TRBV20-1; D gene: TRBD2; J gene: TRBJ2-5
CDR3 protein: ASSSGGLANTDTQY; V gene: TRBV7-9; D gene: TRBD2; J gene: TRBJ2-3
CDR3 protein: ASSSRTGGAF; V gene: TRBV7-2; D gene: TRBD1; J gene: TRBJ1-1
CDR3 protein: ASSPGLAGPKETQY; V gene: TRBV6-2/TRBV6-3; D gene: TRBD2; J gene: TRBJ2-5
CDR3 protein: ATSNQPQH; V gene: TRBV21-1; D gene: -; J gene: TRBJ1-5
CDR3 protein: ASSLLTGRYEQY; V gene: TRBV11-2; D gene: -; J gene: TRBJ2-7
CDR3 protein: SARGAVEKLF; V gene: TRBV20-1; D gene: -; J gene: TRBJ1-4